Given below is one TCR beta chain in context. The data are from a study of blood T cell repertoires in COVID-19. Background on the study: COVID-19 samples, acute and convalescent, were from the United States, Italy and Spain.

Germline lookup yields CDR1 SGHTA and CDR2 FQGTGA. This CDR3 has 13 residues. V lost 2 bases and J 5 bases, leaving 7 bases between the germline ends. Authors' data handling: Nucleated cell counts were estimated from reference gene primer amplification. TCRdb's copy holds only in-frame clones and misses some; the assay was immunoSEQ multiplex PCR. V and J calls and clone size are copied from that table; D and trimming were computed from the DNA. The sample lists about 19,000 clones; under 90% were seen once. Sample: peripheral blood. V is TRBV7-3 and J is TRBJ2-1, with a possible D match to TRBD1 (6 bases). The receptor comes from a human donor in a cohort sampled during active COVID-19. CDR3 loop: CASSLGQNNEQFF. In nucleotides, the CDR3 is TGTGCCAGCAGCTTAGGACAGAACAATGAGCAGTTCTTC. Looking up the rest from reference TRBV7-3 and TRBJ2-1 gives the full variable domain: GAGVSQTPSNKVTEKGKYVELRCDPISGHTALYWYRQSLGQGPEFLIYFQGTGAADDSGLPNDRFFAVRPEGSVSTLKIQRTERGDSAVYLCASSLGQNNEQFFGPGTRLTVL.